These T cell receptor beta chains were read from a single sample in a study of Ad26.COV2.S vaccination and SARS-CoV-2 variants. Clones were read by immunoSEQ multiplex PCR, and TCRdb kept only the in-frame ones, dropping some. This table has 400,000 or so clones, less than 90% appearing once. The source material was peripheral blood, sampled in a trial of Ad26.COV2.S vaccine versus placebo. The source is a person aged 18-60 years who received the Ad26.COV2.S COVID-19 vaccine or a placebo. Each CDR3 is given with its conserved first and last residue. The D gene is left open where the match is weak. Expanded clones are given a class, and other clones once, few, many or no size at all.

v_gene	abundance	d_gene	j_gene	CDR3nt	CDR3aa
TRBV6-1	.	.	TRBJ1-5	TGTGCCAGCAGTGAAAGTTTCAGTGGGAATCAGCCCCAGCATTTT	CASSESFSGNQPQHF
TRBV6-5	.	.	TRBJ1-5	TGTGCCAGCAGTCCTGTATCTGGGAACAATCAGCCCCAGCATTTT	CASSPVSGNNQPQHF
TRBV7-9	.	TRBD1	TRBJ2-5	TGTGCCAGCAGCTACAACAGGGGTCAACAAGAGACCCAGTACTTC	CASSYNRGQQETQYF
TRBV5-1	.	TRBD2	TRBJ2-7	TGCGCCAGCAGCTTGGGGTCTAGCGGGTCCTACGAGCAGTACTTC	CASSLGSSGSYEQYF
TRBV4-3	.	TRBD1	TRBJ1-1	TGCGCCAGCAGCCAAGGTAGGGGGCGCCGAGTGAACACTGAAGCTTTCTTT	CASSQGRGRRVNTEAFF
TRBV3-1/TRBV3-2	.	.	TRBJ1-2	TGTGCCAGCAGCCTTGACGGGAGAGATGGCTACACCTTC	CASSLDGRDGYTF
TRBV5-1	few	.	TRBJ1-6	TGCGCCAGCAGCTTGGACAGGGTTAATTCACCCCTCCACTTT	CASSLDRVNSPLHF
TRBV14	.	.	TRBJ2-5	TGTGCCAGCAGCCAAGCTTTAGGAGGGGTGAAGACCCAGTACTTC	CASSQALGGVKTQYF
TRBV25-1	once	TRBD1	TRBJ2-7	TGTGCCAGCAGTGGGCGGACAGGGGTCACCTACGAGCAGTACTTC	CASSGRTGVTYEQYF
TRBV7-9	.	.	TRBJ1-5	TGTGCCAGCAGTATAGGGTACGGGGGTGATCAGCCCCAGCATTTT	CASSIGYGGDQPQHF
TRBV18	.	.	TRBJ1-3	TGTGCCAGCTCATCCGGCAGCGTCTCTGGAAACACCATATATTTT	CASSSGSVSGNTIYF
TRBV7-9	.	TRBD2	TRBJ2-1	TGTGCCAGCAGCTTACAGCGGGGAGCTTACAATGAGCAGTTCTTC	CASSLQRGAYNEQFF
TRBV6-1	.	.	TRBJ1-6	TGTGCCAGCACCGAGGTGGACACCAATTCACCCCTCCACTTT	CASTEVDTNSPLHF
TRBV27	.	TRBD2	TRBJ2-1	TGTGCCAGCAGCCCTAGAGCGGGGGGAAATGAGCAGTTCTTC	CASSPRAGGNEQFF
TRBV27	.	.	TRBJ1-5	TGTGCTAGCGCAGGGTCGAGCAATCAGCCCCAGCATTTT	CASAGSSNQPQHF
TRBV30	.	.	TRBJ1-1	TGTGCCTGGAGAAGGACGCCGGTGGCTTTCTTT	CAWRRTPVAFF
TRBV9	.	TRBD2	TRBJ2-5	TGTGCCAGCAGCGTAGCCGAGGGACTAGCGCAAGAGACCCAGTACTTC	CASSVAEGLAQETQYF
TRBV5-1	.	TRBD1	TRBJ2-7	TGCGCCACCGGGACAGGGAGTGGCTACGAGCAGTACTTC	CATGTGSGYEQYF
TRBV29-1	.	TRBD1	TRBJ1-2	TGCAGACAGGGGGCTGTCAACTATGGCTACACCTTC	CRQGAVNYGYTF
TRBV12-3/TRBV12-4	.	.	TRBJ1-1	TGTGCCAGCAGTCCAGGGCGGGGGACTGAAGCTTTCTTT	CASSPGRGTEAFF
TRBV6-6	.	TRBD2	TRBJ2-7	TGTGCCAGCAGTTACGGGACTACCTACGAGCAGTACTTC	CASSYGTTYEQYF
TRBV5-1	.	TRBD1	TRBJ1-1	TGCGCCAGCAGCTTGGGGACAGGGGTGAACACTGAAGCTTTCTTT	CASSLGTGVNTEAFF
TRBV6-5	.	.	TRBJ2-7	TGTGCCAGCAGTTACTCGTTCTCGGATTTCTACGAGCAGTACTTC	CASSYSFSDFYEQYF
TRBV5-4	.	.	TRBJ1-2	TGTGCCAGCAGCATGGGCTATGGCTACACCTTC	CASSMGYGYTF
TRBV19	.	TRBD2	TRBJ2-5	TGTGCCAGTAGTATAATGGCGGGGGGGACAGAGACCCAGTACTTC	CASSIMAGGTETQYF
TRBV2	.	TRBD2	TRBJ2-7	TGTGCCAGCAGTTCGGGACTAGCGGGCTACGAGCAGTACTTC	CASSSGLAGYEQYF
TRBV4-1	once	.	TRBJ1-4	TGCGCCAGCAGCCAAGAACACAGACCAACTAATGAAAAACTGTTTTTT	CASSQEHRPTNEKLFF
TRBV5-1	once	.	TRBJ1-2	TGCGCCAGCAGCTTGGCCAAGGACTATGGCTACACCTTC	CASSLAKDYGYTF
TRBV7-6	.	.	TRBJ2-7	TGTGCCAGCAGCTTAACGGGGAGGACCTACGAGCAGTACTTC	CASSLTGRTYEQYF
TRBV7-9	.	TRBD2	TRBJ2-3	TGTGCCAGCAGCTTAGAGCGGGGAGGCGCAGATACGCAGTATTTT	CASSLERGGADTQYF
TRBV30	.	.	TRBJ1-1	TGTGCCTGGAGAACAGACGGCTGGACTGAAGCTTTCTTT	CAWRTDGWTEAFF
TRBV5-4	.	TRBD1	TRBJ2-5	TGTGCCAGCAGCTTGGTTCGGGGACAGGGGAAAGAGACCCAGTACTTC	CASSLVRGQGKETQYF